The entry that follows covers one TCR beta chain sequence. The antigen remains unidentified. These data come from a study of cytomegalovirus exposure and HLA in healthy donors. Deletions cut 4 bases from V and 2 bases from J, with 12 bases between. The germline gives CDR1 SEHNR, CDR2 FQNEAQ (reference sequence). The CDR3 length is 14 residues. Study-level results: Cytomegalovirus status was reportedly diagnosed by the classifier with high sensitivity and specificity. The study recorded 164 TCR beta chains that were cytomegalovirus-associated.

The PCR contained 60 Vbeta and 13 Jbeta primers. Clones were read by immunoSEQ multiplex PCR, and TCRdb kept only the in-frame ones, dropping some. The sample has tens of thousands of clones; 55% to 75% are singletons. The sample comprised PBMCs. The sequence came from a woman aged 25 to 39 in good health and CMV-seronegative. V is TRBV7-9 and J is TRBJ2-7, with a weak D call TRBD2 (6 bases). CDR3 residues: CASSSGTWTYEQYF. The CDR3 DNA is TGTGCCAGCAGCTCCGGGACTTGGACCTACGAGCAGTACTTC.